This T cell receptor beta chain stems from a study of Ad26.COV2.S vaccination and SARS-CoV-2 variants. About the research overall: Sample donor was a member of the COV1001 Ad26.COV2.S trial arm. Ad26.COV2.S was injected intramuscularly once or twice, 56 days apart.

Noted treatment: some 19 received Ad26.COV2.S at low or high dose, single or two shots; a few received placebo; per-sample allocation not given. The samples were gathered on day 63 after the first injection of vaccine or placebo. Vaccination used an Ad26 vector expressing Wuhan-strain SARS-CoV-2 spike. Notes on this clone: The antigen remains undetermined.

Trimming stripped 0 bases from V and 8 bases from J, with 23 bases between. The germline CDR1 and CDR2 sequences are SGHAT and FQNNGV. The CDR3 runs 19 residues. Study-level findings and limits: Assessments of TCR breadth and depth may have underestimated the total T cell responses.

Here immunoSEQ multiplex PCR was the method, and the copy in TCRdb shows in-frame clones only, minus some. The repertoire holds 300,000 to 350,000 clones, with around 90% as singletons. This TCR derives from a person aged 18-65 years who received the Ad26.COV2.S COVID-19 vaccine or a placebo. Here the sequenced sample was peripheral blood, taken in a trial of Ad26.COV2.S vaccine versus placebo. This rearrangement joins TRBV11-2 to TRBJ1-6; D is uncertain. CDR3 in DNA: TGTGCCAGCAGCTTAGATTATTTGGGGATCCGCAGCGAGGATTCACCCCTCCACTTT. Translating gives CASSLDYLGIRSEDSPLHF.